The sequence of this TCR beta chain was determined in a study of cytomegalovirus exposure and HLA in healthy donors. Study findings and constraints: In vitro work confirmed that a few CMV-associated chains recognize CMV antigens.

The CDR3 spans 16 residues. The germline V and J ends were trimmed by 4 bases and 0 bases, with 14 bases remaining between them. 13 Jbeta primers and 60 Vbeta primers were used for the PCR. Generated by immunoSEQ multiplex PCR, the TCRdb table keeps only in-frame clones and is missing some. This sample's table has approximately 82,000 clones. A remark on this clone: No antigen is known for it.

This chain joins TRBV5-3 and TRBJ2-1, with D possibly being TRBD1 (5 bases). TRBV5-3 is filed as an ORF, its function uncertain. The TCR originated in a woman in her fifties or sixties in good health and CMV-seronegative. The material sequenced was PBMCs. The CDR3, as DNA: TGTGCCAGAAGCCGCAAGGACACCCTCTCCTACAATGAGCAGTTCTTC. Protein: CARSRKDTLSYNEQFF.